A single sample gave rise to the 23 T cell receptor beta chains below, sequenced in a study of blood T cell repertoires in COVID-19 (dated by TCRdb to the early 2020s). The library was obtained by the immunoSEQ multiplex PCR assay. TCRdb's version of the immuneACCESS table is confined to in-frame rearrangements and falls short of the full clone set. An unresolved V gene accounts for under half of the shortfall where checked; the remainder is of unknown origin. The sample table records around 300,000 clones; roughly 85% of these occur just once. The top ten clonotypes cover more than 6% of the sample. Sequenced sample: peripheral blood. The receptor source for this set is a human donor in a cohort sampled during active COVID-19.

There are a few counts of this clone. CDR3 sequence: CASSPQQGGEQYF. CDR3 DNA: TGTGCCAGCAGCCCACAACAAGGCGGCGAGCAGTACTTC. The chain has TRBV7-3 and TRBJ2-7; no firm D call. Between the trimmed V and J ends, which lost 5 bases and 6 bases, there was a span of 14 bases. Germline lookup yields CDR1 SGHTA and CDR2 FQGTGA. The CDR3 consists of 13 residues.

This clone was found a few times. V gene TRBV20-1 combines with J gene TRBJ1-1; no definite D call. Looked up from germline, CDR1 is DFQATT and CDR2 is SNEGSKA (reference sequence). The V and J ends lost 6 bases and 2 bases respectively, with 7 bases between them. CDR3 length: 11 residues. CDR3 protein: CSAVTNTEAFF. Here the CDR3 DNA reads TGCAGTGCCGTGACAAACACTGAAGCTTTCTTT.

The gene calls are TRBV6-2 or TRBV6-3 and TRBJ1-2; the D is unclear. CDR1 and CDR2 from the germline V gene are MNHEY and SVGEGT. This CDR3 is built from 13 residues. Trimming shortened V by 4 bases and J by 5 bases, and 11 bases separated the two germline ends. The CDR3 nucleotides are TGTGCCAGCAGTTGGCCGGGTTTATATGGCTACACCTTC. Translation: CASSWPGLYGYTF.

The V and J genes are TRBV9 and TRBJ2-7, with D perhaps matching TRBD2 (5 bases). The CDR3 loop spans 15 amino acids. Trimming stripped 4 bases from V and 6 bases from J, with 20 bases between. From germline, CDR1 is SGDLS and CDR2 YYNGEE. The CDR3 DNA reads as TGTGCCAGCAGCCGTAGTCGGACGGCTAGCTCCGAGCAGTACTTC. Translated, it gives CASSRSRTASSEQYF.

CDR3 DNA: TGTGCCAGCTCACCGACAGGGGTATTTTACGAGCAGTACTTC. Amino acids: CASSPTGVFYEQYF. V and J are TRBV18 and TRBJ2-7; 8 nucleotides agree with TRBD1. Per the germline V gene, CDR1 is KGHSH and CDR2 is LQKENI. There are 14 residues in the CDR3. Trimming removed 3 bases from V and 4 bases from J; junction bases left unmatched: 5.

This sequence joins TRBV18 and TRBJ1-6, with a possible D match to TRBD1 (5 bases). Trimming took off 6 bases at V and 5 bases at J, with 8 bases between the two ends. Per germline, CDR1 KGHSH and CDR2 LQKENI. This CDR3 contains 13 residues. The CDR3 sequence is CASSPTDNSPLHF. In nucleotides, the CDR3 is TGTGCCAGCTCCCCGACAGATAATTCACCCCTCCACTTT. Full variable domain (remainder filled in from reference TRBV18 and TRBJ1-6): NAGVMQNPRHLVRRRGQEARLRCSPMKGHSHVYWYRQLPEEGLKFMVYLQKENIIDESGMPKERFSAEFPKEGPSILRIQQVVRGDSAAYFCASSPTDNSPLHFGNGTRLTVT.

The chain is built from TRBV10-3 and TRBJ2-5, with 7 bases fitting TRBD2. The J segment lost 1 base and the V segment lost 0 bases, leaving 2 bases of the junction unmatched. Germline assignment: CDR1 ENHRY and CDR2 SYGVKD. This CDR3 has 15 residues. The chain's CDR3 is CAISESGRVQETQYF. The CDR3 DNA follows: TGTGCCATCAGTGAGTCAGGGAGGGTCCAAGAGACCCAGTACTTC.

In nucleotides, the CDR3 is TGTGCCAGTATCGACAGGGTGGCTGGGGCCAACGTCCTGACTTTC. Translation: CASIDRVAGANVLTF. The V and J genes are TRBV19 and TRBJ2-6, with 7 bases identical to TRBD1. The CDR3 extends over 15 amino acids. Germline CDR1 LNHDA, CDR2 SQIVND (reference sequence). Trimming took 7 bases from V and 2 from J; bases not matched to a gene: 5.

This clone showed up just a few times. V is TRBV5-1 and J is TRBJ2-2; tentative D call: TRBD2 (5 bases). Trimming shortened V by 0 bases and J by 5 bases, and 11 bases separated the two germline ends. Germline assignment: CDR1 SGHRS and CDR2 YFSETQ. The CDR3 sequence is 15 residues long. For the CDR3, the DNA is TGCGCCAGCAGCTTGGATGCCCGCGGGACCGGGGAGCTGTTTTTT. Protein product: CASSLDARGTGELFF.

The chain couples TRBV24-1 to TRBJ2-3; the D gene is possibly TRBD2 (6 bases). Trimming shortened V by 2 bases and J by 4 bases, and 18 bases separated the two germline ends. In germline, CDR1 is KGHDR, CDR2 SFDVKD. The CDR3 is made up of 17 amino acids. CDR3 in amino acids: CATSDWSGTGPPDTQYF. In DNA form, the CDR3 reads TGTGCCACCAGTGATTGGTCCGGGACTGGGCCGCCAGATACGCAGTATTTT.

The chain couples TRBV12-3 or TRBV12-4 to TRBJ2-6; tentative D call: TRBD1 (6 bases). CDR3 length equals 13 residues. V gave up 8 bases and J gave up 4 bases, with 9 bases separating them. CDR3 DNA sequence: TGTGCCAGCTTCGGGACAGGGGCCAACGTCCTGACTTTC. This codes for CASFGTGANVLTF.

This clone was seen a handful of times. The chain uses TRBV2 and TRBJ1-2, with D uncertain. The CDR3 loop spans 13 amino acids. The V and J ends lost 2 bases and 3 bases respectively, with 7 bases between them. CDR1 and CDR2 from the germline V gene are SNHLY and FYNNEI. The CDR3 DNA reads TGTGCCAGCAGTGAATCCGAGGACTATGGCTACACCTTC. Translation gives CASSESEDYGYTF. The whole variable domain, remainder taken from reference TRBV2 and TRBJ1-2, is EPEVTQTPSHQVTQMGQEVILRCVPISNHLYFYWYRQILGQKVEFLVSFYNNEISEKSEIFDDQFSVERPDGSNFTLKIRSTKLEDSAMYFCASSESEDYGYTFGSGTRLTVV.

The chain employs TRBV4-2 and TRBJ1-6; TRBD1 agrees at 8 bases. Germline CDR1 and CDR2: LGHNA and YNFKEQ. V lost 4 bases, J lost 10 bases, and 18 bases stayed unmatched. The length of the CDR3 is 18 residues. In DNA form, the CDR3 reads TGTGCCAGCAGCCCCATGGACAGGGTTTCTTCGAGCTTATCACCCCTCCACTTT. This gives the protein CASSPMDRVSSSLSPLHF.

The chain couples TRBV7-9 to TRBJ1-5; 9 nucleotides agree with TRBD1. CDR3 size: 15 residues. Germline V gene sequence: CDR1 SEHNR, CDR2 FQNEAQ (reference sequence). Trimming removed 4 bases from V and 0 bases from J; junction bases left unmatched: 1. The DNA of the CDR3 is TGTGCCAGCAGCTGGACAGGGGATAGCAATCAGCCCCAGCATTTT. It translates to CASSWTGDSNQPQHF.

The J gene is TRBJ1-2, the V gene TRBV9; 8 bases match TRBD1. There are 16 residues in the CDR3. V lost 4 bases to trimming and J lost 3 bases; unmatched junction nucleotides: 11. Germline V gives CDR1 SGDLS, CDR2 YYNGEE. This CDR3 reads CASSPSGDRTYYGYTF. CDR3 DNA sequence: TGTGCCAGCAGCCCCAGTGGGGACAGGACTTACTATGGCTACACCTTC.

This clone was counted once. A read error may explain this, as a much larger clone is one base away. V and J are TRBV7-9 and TRBJ1-6; the D is unclear. Trimming pared 2 bases from V and 0 bases from J, leaving 5 bases between. The CDR3 has 15 residues. Per the germline V gene, CDR1 is SEHNR and CDR2 is FQNEAQ (reference sequence). The CDR3 DNA reads as TGTGCCAGCAGCTTATGGAGCTCCTATAATTCACCCCTCCACTTT. This gives the protein CASSLWSSYNSPLHF.

This chain uses TRBV5-4 with TRBJ2-3, with D unresolved. CDR1 SGHNT and CDR2 YYREEE come from the germline V gene (reference sequence). V lost 0 bases and J lost 6, with 5 bases in between. The CDR3 sequence is 12 residues long. DNA for the CDR3: TGTGCCAGCAGCTTGGCCGGGGATACGCAGTATTTT. Protein sequence: CASSLAGDTQYF.

The rearrangement uses TRBV7-3 and TRBJ2-1, with 8 bases aligning to TRBD2. Germline V gives CDR1 SGHTA, CDR2 FQGTGA. J lost 4 bases, V lost 3 bases, and 11 bases had no gene match. The CDR3 totals 17 residues. Here the CDR3 DNA reads TGTGCCAGCAGCTTGGGCAGCGGGGGCGCGGGATACAATGAGCAGTTCTTC. Translation gives CASSLGSGGAGYNEQFF.

The CDR3 reads CASSFRTGTVTQEAFF. CDR3 coding DNA: TGTGCCAGCAGCTTCCGAACCGGGACAGTCACACAAGAAGCTTTCTTT. The chain couples TRBV5-5 to TRBJ1-1, with TRBD1 identical over 7 bases. J was trimmed by 8 bases and V by 2 bases; bases with no gene match: 15. CDR3 length equals 16 residues. Germline V gives CDR1 SGHKS, CDR2 YYEKEE (reference sequence).

The rearrangement uses TRBV27 and TRBJ2-7; 12 bases map to TRBD1. Trimming at V came to 5 bases and at J to 4 bases, leaving 6 bases not matched to a gene. The V gene's germline CDR1 is MNHEY and CDR2 SMNVEV (reference sequence). The CDR3 sequence is 15 residues long. Written as DNA, the CDR3 is TGTGCCAGCAGTCTTGCGGGACAGGGGGCTTACGAGCAGTACTTC. This codes for CASSLAGQGAYEQYF.

A note on this clone: At one boundary the junction diverges from the germline segment, which might be a read error. This chain connects TRBV5-1 to TRBJ1-1, with D perhaps TRBD1 (5 bases). The CDR3 contains 16 residues. From germline, CDR1 is SGHRS and CDR2 YFSETQ. CDR3 sequence: CASRFGAGSVNTEAFF. The CDR3 DNA follows: TGCGCCAGCCGCTTTGGGGCGGGGTCAGTGAACACTGAAGCTTTCTTT.

This clone occurred a few times. This sequence joins TRBV21-1 and TRBJ1-4; the table assigns TRBD1, which was not confirmed against the DNA. TRBV21-1 is a pseudogene segment. CDR3 length: 15 amino acids. CDR3 region: CASSAWTGGDEKLFF. The CDR3 nucleotides read TGTGCCAGCAGCGCCTGGACAGGGGGGGATGAAAAACTGTTTTTT.

The chain couples TRBV28 to TRBJ1-6; 7 bases line up with TRBD1. Germline CDR1 and CDR2: MDHEN and SYDVKM. V shed 10 bases, J shed 0 bases, and the junction held 3 bases outside the gene matches. This CDR3 comprises 14 residues. CDR3 amino acids: CATGDSSYNSPLHF. The CDR3 nucleotides are TGTGCCACCGGGGACAGCTCCTATAATTCACCCCTCCACTTT. Together with reference TRBV28 and TRBJ1-6, the CDR3 gives the full variable domain: DVKVTQSSRYLVKRTGEKVFLECVQDMDHENMFWYRQDPGLGLRLIYFSYDVKMKEKGDIPEGYSVSREKKERFSLILESASTNQTSMYLCATGDSSYNSPLHFGNGTRLTVT.